This section outlines one TCR beta chain sequence together with its context. The antigen it recognizes is unknown. Receptors were amplified or captured by 5' RACE. For each TCR library, approximately 3,700 ng of total RNA was used. For each sample, cDNA synthesis with SMARTScribe reverse transcriptase was split into eight separate reactions. Unique molecular identifiers containing a 6-nucleotide sample barcode were introduced through template switching during cDNA synthesis. TCRalpha and TCRbeta cDNA was amplified in two nested PCRs of 16 and 9 cycles, and bead purification was carried out after each PCR. Before amplification, the cDNA was both treated with uracil DNA-glycosylase and purified with the QIAquick PCR purification kit. The second PCR was the step at which Illumina TruSeq-compatible adapters and sample-specific barcodes were added. Library quality and concentration were assessed using TapeStation and Qubit, and 4.5 to 6.5 ng of each library was pooled. Sequencing of pooled libraries was carried out on an Illumina HiSeq2500 single-index Rapid Run using 2 x 100 bp reads and custom sequencing primers. The study's processing was this. UMI-based consensus assembly with MiGEC version 1.2.6 was used to correct PCR and sequencing errors. MiXCR version 2.1.1 handled V(D)J alignment, clonotype assembly and CDR3 extraction. To normalise gene usage, clonotype sharing and MAIT/NKT TCR abundance, the analysis used the top 1000, 10 000 and 20 000 clonotypes per sample. After downsampling to 27 000 UMIs, diversity was calculated as the inverse Simpson index using the vegan R package. Statistical testing used paired Mann-Whitney U tests on the discordant twin pairs and applied Benjamini-Hochberg correction for multiple testing. Once TCRdb had reprocessed the reads, it stored one entry per CDR3 protein sequence and supplied no DNA. Clone size and V and J calls follow TCRdb, not the original study. The sample has over 110,000 distinct CDR3 sequences on record. The top ten constitute roughly 2.5% of the sample.

From a lookup of the germline V gene, CDR1 and CDR2 are MDHEN and SYDVKM. The CDR3 spans 13 residues, from the cysteine through the phenylalanine. The nucleotide record is missing. These data belong to a study of monozygotic twins with inflammatory bowel disease (dated by TCRdb to about 2019). Looking at the study overall: The full study comprised some 30 monozygotic twin pairs: nine German pairs (four IBD-concordant, five IBD-discordant) and 19 IBD-discordant Danish pairs. Disease-associated traits were sought mainly through comparisons between IBD patients and their genetically identical healthy co-twins within discordant pairs. Each individual had, on average, about 151 000 unique TCRalpha sequences and 181 000 unique TCRbeta sequences available for analysis.

General study outcomes and caveats: TCRbeta repertoire diversity, by inverse Simpson index, was decreased in IBD patients compared with their healthy co-twins. The analysis was unable to tell different T cell subtypes apart. Repertoire similarity did not differ between concordant and discordant twins, possibly due to limited statistical power. Compared with healthy twins, IBD patients shared fewer clonotypes with other individuals, and the difference was most pronounced in patients with signs of disease activity. No single strong signal or clonotype linked to IBD turned up in the results, so the idea that one exists was not supported. Differing immunosuppressive treatments among patients may have added background noise and inter-individual variability to the repertoires.

From each donor, an approximately 2.3 ml peripheral blood sample was drawn into PAXgene tubes and stored at -80 degrees C. Without any T cell sorting, total RNA was extracted from whole blood using the PAXgene blood miRNA kit on an automated QIAcube. Peripheral blood from monozygotic twin pairs concordant or discordant for inflammatory bowel disease was subjected to deep TCRalpha and TCRbeta repertoire profiling with unique molecular barcoding. Smoking habits were recorded for all twin pairs, and individuals were classified as current, former or never smokers. The sequence was collected from a human donor with ulcerative colitis or Crohn's disease, or a healthy co-twin of an affected twin (not recorded which). This receptor chain uses TRBV28 and TRBJ2-7; TCRdb names TRBD1, which stays unverified in the absence of DNA. Specimen: blood. The CDR3 has the sequence CASIYQGAYEQYF.